One and the same sample provided the 32 T cell receptor beta chains below, sequenced in a study of STAT5B mutations in CD4+ large granular lymphocyte leukemia. Assay: immunoSEQ multiplex PCR; the TCRdb copy retains only in-frame clones and omits some. The profile covers over 30,000 clones, with roughly four fifths appearing a single time and around 4.3% taken by the ten largest. The sample taken for sequencing was CD4+ T cells from blood buffy coats. The receptors were gathered from a human donor in good health.

The chain couples TRBV10-3 to TRBJ2-3; D not resolved. There are 15 residues in the CDR3. Deletions cut 4 bases from V and 3 bases from J, with 14 bases between. Germline V gene data show CDR1 as ENHRY and CDR2 as SYGVKD. In nucleotides, the CDR3 is TGTGCCATCAGTGTTCGATCAGAAGGGACAGATACGCAGTATTTT. Its protein product is CAISVRSEGTDTQYF.

V usage is TRBV5-4 and J usage is TRBJ2-5; D possibly matches TRBD1 or TRBD2 (5 bases each). CDR3 size: 17 residues. Germline V lookup: CDR1 SGHNT, CDR2 YYREEE (reference sequence). The ends were cut back, 4 bases at V and 0 bases at J, with 19 bases in the middle. This chain's CDR3 is CASSPHGAGPYQETQYF. The CDR3 bases are TGTGCCAGCAGCCCCCACGGGGCAGGACCCTACCAAGAGACCCAGTACTTC.

CDR3 sequence: CASSNLALEQYF. CDR3 nucleotide sequence: TGTGCCAGCAGCAATCTAGCTCTCGAGCAGTACTTC. This chain joins TRBV11-2 and TRBJ2-7; tentatively, D is TRBD2 (5 bases). Germline V lookup: CDR1 SGHAT, CDR2 FQNNGV. The CDR3 sequence is 12 residues long. V was cut by 5 bases and J by 6 bases, with 11 bases left in between.

The CDR3 protein is CSVGDRVGQPQHF. The DNA for the CDR3 is TGCAGCGTCGGAGACAGGGTAGGTCAGCCCCAGCATTTT. The V and J genes are TRBV29-1 and TRBJ1-5, with TRBD1 matching over 7 bases. Unmatched junction bases numbered 8, after V lost 6 bases and J lost 6 bases. The CDR3 is 13 amino acids. In germline, CDR1 is SQVTM, CDR2 ANQGSEA.

The CDR3 DNA sequence: TGTGCCAGCAGCCAATCGATGGGCCGAGGCTCTGGAAACACCATATATTTT. It is translated as CASSQSMGRGSGNTIYF. The chain has TRBV16 and TRBJ1-3; D uncertain. The germline V gene has CDR1 KGHSY and CDR2 FQNENV. The CDR3 loop spans 17 amino acids. Trimming took 0 bases from V and 0 from J, leaving 12 bases between them.

The chain couples TRBV5-1 to TRBJ1-1; D possibly corresponds to TRBD1 (5 bases). Germline V gene data show CDR1 as SGHRS and CDR2 as YFSETQ. The CDR3 has 14 amino acids. Between the trimmed V and J ends, which lost 5 bases and 6 bases, there was a span of 17 bases. This CDR3 is CASRQDSGDPEAFF. In DNA, the CDR3 is TGCGCCAGCAGGCAAGACAGTGGGGATCCTGAAGCTTTCTTT.

The V and J genes are TRBV4-2 and TRBJ2-3; D is unclear. Germline loops: CDR1 LGHNA, CDR2 YNFKEQ. With 0 bases removed from V and 2 bases from J, the gap between germline ends came to 6 bases. This CDR3 is built from 14 residues. CDR3: CASSQDWDTDTQYF. The CDR3 DNA reads as TGTGCCAGCAGCCAAGATTGGGACACAGATACGCAGTATTTT.

This rearrangement joins TRBV6-5 to TRBJ1-2, with TRBD1 matching over 7 bases. Germline V gene lookup returns CDR1 MNHEY and CDR2 SVGAGI. Germline trimming cut 7 bases from V and 2 bases from J; bases unmatched to any gene: 10. CDR3 length: 15 amino acids. The DNA of the CDR3 is TGTGCCAGCAAGGGGGCGGGGGTCAGAAACTATGGCTACACCTTC. Translated, it gives CASKGAGVRNYGYTF.

This chain links TRBV7-6 with TRBJ2-2; TRBD2 matches 7 bases. The CDR3 is 18 amino acids. The trim removed 1 base at V and 2 bases at J, leaving 10 bases unmatched. Germline V gene data show CDR1 as SGHVS and CDR2 as FNYEAQ. CDR3: CASSLVSLASGNTGELFF. The CDR3, as DNA: TGTGCCAGCAGCTTAGTCAGTCTCGCTAGCGGCAACACCGGGGAGCTGTTTTTT.

The CDR3 nucleotides are TGTGCCAGCAGCTTAGGAGGGCTAGCGGGAGACGAGCAGTACTTC. The encoded protein is CASSLGGLAGDEQYF. The rearrangement joins TRBV7-9 to TRBJ2-7; 10 bases line up with TRBD2. CDR3 size: 15 residues. The V segment lost 1 base and the J segment 5 bases; nucleotides outside the gene matches: 5. CDR1 SEHNR and CDR2 FQNEAQ come from the germline V gene (reference sequence).

The chain couples TRBV2 to TRBJ1-1; tentative D call: TRBD1 (5 bases). There are 14 residues in the CDR3. The V gene lost 0 bases and the J gene lost 0 bases, with 5 bases spanning the gap. Germline-derived CDR1 and CDR2 are SNHLY and FYNNEI. DNA for the CDR3: TGTGCCAGCAGTGAAGCCAGGGTGAACACTGAAGCTTTCTTT. Protein: CASSEARVNTEAFF.

V is TRBV15 and J is TRBJ1-4; D is undetermined. V lost 1 base and J 3 bases, leaving 12 bases between the germline ends. The CDR3 length is 16 residues. Per germline, CDR1 LNHNV and CDR2 YYDKDF (reference sequence). The CDR3 loop reads CATSRGGLGANEKLFF. The CDR3 nucleotides read TGTGCCACCAGCAGAGGAGGGCTTGGGGCTAATGAAAAACTGTTTTTT.

The chain uses TRBV5-1 and TRBJ1-2; a possible D gene is TRBD1 (6 bases). In germline, CDR1 is SGHRS, CDR2 YFSETQ. CDR3 length: 13 amino acids. The V gene lost 4 bases and the J gene lost 5 bases, with 12 bases spanning the gap. As DNA, the CDR3 is TGCGCCAGCAGCAAGCGGACAGATTATGGCTACACCTTC. This gives the protein CASSKRTDYGYTF.

The chain has TRBV5-1 and TRBJ2-3, with D perhaps being TRBD1 or TRBD2 (5 bases each). The CDR3 length is 16 residues. V dropped 4 bases and J dropped 3 bases, with 18 bases sitting between them. Germline CDR1 is SGHRS and CDR2 is YFSETQ. CDR3 DNA: TGCGCCAGCAGCCCTGACTTCACCGAGGGGACAGATACGCAGTATTTT. Amino acid sequence: CASSPDFTEGTDTQYF. The entire variable domain, with the rest obtained from reference TRBV5-1 and TRBJ2-3, is as follows: KAGVTQTPRYLIKTRGQQVTLSCSPISGHRSVSWYQQTPGQGLQFLFEYFSETQRNKGNFPGRFSGRQFSNSRSEMNVSTLELGDSALYLCASSPDFTEGTDTQYFGPGTRLTVL.

The genes are TRBV9 and TRBJ2-5; 10 nucleotides line up with TRBD2. V was clipped by 4 bases and J by 0 bases; unmatched bases: 6. The V gene's germline CDR1 is SGDLS and CDR2 YYNGEE. The CDR3 length is 16 residues. The CDR3 loop reads CASSPRLAGNQETQYF. The CDR3 coding sequence is TGTGCCAGCAGCCCGCGACTAGCGGGCAACCAAGAGACCCAGTACTTC.

The chain has TRBV19 and TRBJ1-3, with a tentative D call TRBD1 (5 bases). V lost 4 bases and J 7 bases, leaving 17 bases between the germline ends. This CDR3 contains 15 residues. In germline, CDR1 is LNHDA, CDR2 SQIVND (reference sequence). DNA of the CDR3: TGTGCCAGTAGTACCCGACCCAGGGAGCAGAACACCATATATTTT. Its translation: CASSTRPREQNTIYF.

CDR3: CSVPGGETQYF. The CDR3 DNA sequence: TGCAGCGTCCCAGGGGGGGAGACCCAGTACTTC. The rearrangement uses TRBV29-1 and TRBJ2-5, with a possible D match to TRBD1 (7 bases). CDR1 is SQVTM and CDR2 is ANQGSEA in the germline V gene. The V end was cut by 6 bases, the J end by 5 bases, with 10 bases between. The CDR3 has 11 residues.

V and J are TRBV18 and TRBJ1-5; 7 nucleotides line up with TRBD1. The germline CDR1 and CDR2 sequences are KGHSH and LQKENI. The CDR3 length is 15 residues. J lost 5 bases, V lost 5 bases, and 9 bases had no gene match. CDR3 sequence reads: CASSEDRSDYQPQHF. CDR3 nucleotide sequence: TGTGCCAGCTCAGAGGACAGGTCCGACTATCAGCCCCAGCATTTT.

The CDR3 loop is CASSLFGHDANEQFF. CDR3 nucleotide sequence: TGTGCCAGCAGCTTATTCGGACACGACGCTAATGAGCAGTTCTTC. The V and J genes are TRBV7-9 and TRBJ2-1; possible D gene TRBD1, 5 bases. The V and J ends lost 2 bases and 7 bases respectively, with 15 bases between them. Germline V gene sequence: CDR1 SEHNR, CDR2 FQNEAQ (reference sequence). The CDR3 contains 15 residues.

V usage is TRBV28 and J usage is TRBJ2-3; D possibly matches TRBD1 or TRBD2 (5 bases each). V lost 6 bases and J lost 0, with 13 bases in between. This CDR3 has 15 residues. Germline loops: CDR1 MDHEN, CDR2 SYDVKM. Here the CDR3 reads CASRDGALSTDTQYF. CDR3 nucleotides: TGTGCCAGCAGAGACGGGGCCCTTAGCACAGATACGCAGTATTTT.

CDR3 in amino acids: CASSSYSDRTYEQYF. The CDR3 nucleotides read TGTGCCAGCAGCTCCTATTCGGACAGGACCTACGAGCAGTACTTC. This chain uses TRBV11-2 with TRBJ2-7, with 7 positions matching TRBD1. Trimming cost V 4 bases and J 2 bases; bases outside gene matches: 8. This CDR3 has 15 amino acids. Germline CDR1 and CDR2: SGHAT and FQNNGV.

V usage is TRBV10-3 and J usage is TRBJ2-1; D not resolved. From germline, CDR1 is ENHRY and CDR2 SYGVKD. Trimming removed 4 bases at V and 3 bases at J, with 10 bases between. The CDR3 is made up of 14 amino acids. The CDR3 DNA reads as TGTGCCATCAGTGTTGATAGTCGCTACAATGAGCAGTTCTTC. It yields the protein CAISVDSRYNEQFF.

This chain links TRBV7-2 with TRBJ2-3; 9 nucleotides align to TRBD2. Per the germline V gene, CDR1 is SGHTA and CDR2 is FQGNSA. The CDR3 is 15 residues long. Unmatched junction bases numbered 12, after V lost 5 bases and J lost 9 bases. As DNA, the CDR3 is TGTGCCAGCAGCACCCAGCGGGAGGCCGGGGCGACGCAGTATTTT. It specifies CASSTQREAGATQYF.

This clone was detected once. V gene TRBV7-2 combines with J gene TRBJ1-4; 7 bases are a match to TRBD1. The CDR3 has 16 amino acids. V dropped 2 bases and J dropped 8; count of bases not matched to a gene: 11. Germline V gene lookup returns CDR1 SGHTA and CDR2 FQGNSA. The CDR3 DNA follows: TGTGCCAGCAGCTTAAAGGCCGACAGGGTTGGGGAAAAACTGTTTTTT. It specifies CASSLKADRVGEKLFF. The whole variable domain, remainder taken from reference TRBV7-2 and TRBJ1-4, is GAGVSQSPSNKVTEKGKDVELRCDPISGHTALYWYRQSLGQGLEFLIYFQGNSAPDKSGLPSDRFSAERTGGSVSTLTIQRTQQEDSAVYLCASSLKADRVGEKLFFGSGTQLSVL.

The chain is built from TRBV18 and TRBJ2-5; 7 nucleotides align to TRBD1. Germline V lookup: CDR1 KGHSH, CDR2 LQKENI. This CDR3 region has 14 residues. Trimming took 4 bases from V and 1 from J; bases not matched to a gene: 3. The CDR3 loop is CASSRDRSQETQYF. CDR3 in DNA: TGTGCCAGCTCACGGGACAGATCCCAAGAGACCCAGTACTTC.

The chain links TRBV2 to TRBJ1-4, with TRBD1 matching over 10 bases. Germline V gene sequence: CDR1 SNHLY, CDR2 FYNNEI. J lost 0 bases, V lost 4 bases, and 8 bases had no gene match. This CDR3 is built from 18 residues. The CDR3 bases are TGTGCCAGCAGTGTTACCAGACAGGGGGCTGCAACTAATGAAAAACTGTTTTTT. Its protein product is CASSVTRQGAATNEKLFF.

The chain employs TRBV28 and TRBJ2-1; D may be TRBD1 (6 bases). The germline V gene has CDR1 MDHEN and CDR2 SYDVKM. Between the trimmed V and J ends, which lost 5 bases and 4 bases, there was a span of 15 bases. The CDR3 contains 15 residues. In DNA, the CDR3 is TGTGCCAGCAGTCCAGGGGCAAGTTGGTACAATGAGCAGTTCTTC. Translating gives CASSPGASWYNEQFF. Looking up the rest from reference TRBV28 and TRBJ2-1 gives the full variable domain: DVKVTQSSRYLVKRTGEKVFLECVQDMDHENMFWYRQDPGLGLRLIYFSYDVKMKEKGDIPEGYSVSREKKERFSLILESASTNQTSMYLCASSPGASWYNEQFFGPGTRLTVL.

This chain uses TRBV6-5 with TRBJ2-4, with D uncertain. Germline CDR1 is MNHEY and CDR2 is SVGAGI. This CDR3 comprises 15 residues. The V gene lost 6 bases and the J gene lost 8 bases, with 20 bases spanning the gap. In nucleotides, the CDR3 is TGTGCCAGCAGCCCGTCAAGAGGCCGGGCGCACATTCAGTACTTC. Encoded protein: CASSPSRGRAHIQYF.

This clone was picked up one time. This rearrangement joins TRBV4-2 to TRBJ2-2, with unresolved D. The V end lost 0 bases, the J end lost 6 bases, and 14 bases lay between the germline ends. The CDR3 runs to 16 residues. Germline V gene lookup returns CDR1 LGHNA and CDR2 YNFKEQ. The chain's CDR3 is CASSQDLPRWAGELFF. In DNA, the CDR3 is TGTGCCAGCAGCCAAGATCTCCCCCGGTGGGCCGGGGAGCTGTTTTTT.

The chain uses TRBV7-8 and TRBJ1-2; D unresolved. Germline CDR1 is SGHVS and CDR2 is FQNEAQ. V gave up 5 bases and J gave up 5 bases, with 12 bases separating them. CDR3 length: 13 residues. CDR3 loop: CASSLDKDYGYTF. The CDR3 coding sequence is TGTGCCAGCAGCCTCGACAAGGATTATGGCTACACCTTC.

The chain couples TRBV2 to TRBJ2-1; 8 positions match TRBD2. Germline CDR1 and CDR2: SNHLY and FYNNEI. Germline trimming cut 7 bases from V and 7 bases from J; bases unmatched to any gene: 3. This CDR3 region has 12 residues. CDR3 DNA sequence: TGTGCCAGCACCCCGGGGGGGAATGAGCAGTTCTTC. Its protein product is CASTPGGNEQFF.

V usage is TRBV19 and J usage is TRBJ2-7; possibly TRBD2 for D (6 bases). Germline-derived CDR1 and CDR2 are LNHDA and SQIVND (reference sequence). The CDR3 has 14 residues. With 1 base removed from V and 6 bases from J, the gap between germline ends came to 13 bases. CDR3 in amino acids: CASSIGGGKGEQYF. The CDR3 bases are TGTGCCAGTAGTATAGGTGGCGGGAAGGGCGAGCAGTACTTC.